Listed here are 7 T cell receptor beta chains from one sample, sequenced in a study of beta chain features in type 1 diabetes. Regarding the study as a whole: Moderately but significantly shorter TCRB CDR3s were found in Type 1 diabetes patients in all four CD4+ subsets.

Isolated RNA was reverse transcribed in full, so expressed TCRB transcripts were sequenced. The protocol was immunoSEQ multiplex PCR, while the TCRdb copy is restricted to in-frame clones and leaves out a portion. The sample consists of roughly 700,000 clones, roughly 13% of them appearing once. No antigens are known for them. Material: naive CD4+ T cells from blood. The receptors stem from a man between 18 and 35 years old with type 1 diabetes.

This clone was detected a few times. This chain joins TRBV11-3 and TRBJ1-2; 9 positions match TRBD1. Unmatched junction bases numbered 10, after V lost 5 bases and J lost 6 bases. Germline V gene data show CDR1 as SGHNT and CDR2 as YENEEA. The CDR3 runs to 15 residues. This chain's CDR3 is CASSTTTQGADGYTF. CDR3 sequence (DNA): TGTGCCAGCAGCACGACCACACAGGGGGCCGATGGCTACACCTTC.

This clone was seen a few times. The chain is built from TRBV28 and TRBJ1-2; D unresolved. The CDR3 covers 11 residues. Germline V gene sequence: CDR1 MDHEN, CDR2 SYDVKM. V was clipped by 4 bases and J by 7 bases, with 7 bases between them. The CDR3 protein is CASSSRSGYTF. The CDR3 DNA is TGTGCCAGCAGTTCAAGGAGTGGCTACACCTTC.

In its sample, this clone was seen a few times. CDR3 bases: TGTGCCAGCAGCTTAGGGAGAATGGATGGCTACACCTTC. It yields the protein CASSLGRMDGYTF. V gene TRBV7-9 combines with J gene TRBJ1-2; D call uncertain. This CDR3 has 13 amino acids. CDR1 is SEHNR and CDR2 is FQNEAQ in the germline V gene (reference sequence). V was pared by 1 base and J by 6 bases, with 9 bases between.

The rearrangement joins TRBV6-5 to TRBJ1-1; D is perhaps TRBD1 (5 bases). Between the trimmed V and J ends, which lost 2 bases and 1 base, there was a span of 8 bases. This CDR3 comprises 14 residues. CDR1 and CDR2 (germline): MNHEY, SVGAGI. The CDR3 spells CASSYHGTNTEAFF. CDR3 bases: TGTGCCAGCAGTTACCACGGGACGAACACTGAAGCTTTCTTT.

CDR3 DNA sequence: TGTGCCAGCAGTTTAATTGGGCCTAGGCTGGCTGAAGACACTGAAGCTTTCTTT. Its protein product is CASSLIGPRLAEDTEAFF. J is TRBJ1-1 and V is TRBV6-9; D remains unclear. Germline V gene sequence: CDR1 MNHGY, CDR2 SVAAGI. This CDR3 region has 18 residues. V gave up 4 bases and J gave up 3 bases, with 24 bases separating them.

As for this clone: This CDR3 is also generated by other DNA sequences in the sample. V and J are TRBV5-1 and TRBJ2-3; D is ambiguous. CDR3 length: 14 residues. Germline CDR1 SGHRS, CDR2 YFSETQ. Trimming shortened V by 0 bases and J by 4 bases, and 9 bases separated the two germline ends. CDR3 amino acids: CASSLGPPADTQYF. The CDR3 DNA reads TGCGCCAGCAGCTTGGGCCCTCCTGCAGATACGCAGTATTTT.

The chain joins TRBV10-3 to TRBJ2-6; possible D gene TRBD2, 6 bases. Germline lookup yields CDR1 ENHRY and CDR2 SYGVKD. The CDR3 extends over 16 amino acids. Trimming took 4 bases from V and 0 from J, leaving 10 bases between them. The CDR3 coding sequence is TGTGCCATCAGTGCTCGCGGGAACTCTGGGGCCAACGTCCTGACTTTC. Protein: CAISARGNSGANVLTF.